Shown below are 29 T cell receptor beta chains from a single sample sequenced in a study of beta chain features in type 1 diabetes. Study-level findings and limits: In every one of the four CD4+ subsets, TCRB CDR3s were moderately but significantly shorter in Type 1 diabetes patients.

Reverse transcribing all isolated RNA meant expressed TCRB transcripts were sequenced. Repertoires were generated with immunoSEQ multiplex PCR, while TCRdb's copy carries only in-frame clones and drops some. The repertoire holds roughly 160,000 clones, with 7.5% to 9.5% as singletons. No antigen has been identified for these receptors. The specimen was central memory CD4+ T cells from blood. These receptors all come from a woman aged 18 to 35 with type 1 diabetes.

This sequence joins TRBV28 and TRBJ2-7; TRBD2 aligns across 8 bases. V lost 7 bases, J lost 3 bases, and 5 bases stayed unmatched. The CDR3 covers 13 residues. The germline V gene has CDR1 MDHEN and CDR2 SYDVKM. The CDR3 loop reads CASTLAGGYEQYF. CDR3 sequence (DNA): TGTGCCAGCACCCTCGCGGGGGGCTACGAGCAGTACTTC.

V is TRBV25-1 and J is TRBJ2-7; the D gene is possibly TRBD1 (6 bases). Germline-derived CDR1 and CDR2 are MGHDK and SYGVNS. This CDR3 has 15 residues. The V end lost 5 bases, the J end lost 3 bases, and 17 bases lay between the germline ends. In DNA, the CDR3 is TGTGCCAGCAGTCCCCGTGGGGGCACAGACTACGAGCAGTACTTC. The encoded protein is CASSPRGGTDYEQYF.

The J gene is TRBJ2-5, the V gene TRBV4-1; D may be TRBD1 (6 bases). This CDR3 is 16 amino acids long. Germline CDR1 is MGHRA and CDR2 is YSYEKL. With 0 bases removed from V and 3 bases from J, the gap between germline ends came to 14 bases. The CDR3 region has the DNA TGCGCCAGCAGCCAAGAAGGGGGACGGATCAAAGAGACCCAGTACTTC. It specifies CASSQEGGRIKETQYF.

This clone was picked up a small number of times. This chain connects TRBV6-5 to TRBJ2-3; tentatively, D is TRBD2 (5 bases). Trimming took off 5 bases at V and 0 bases at J, with 9 bases between the two ends. CDR1 and CDR2 from the germline V gene are MNHEY and SVGAGI. The CDR3 length is 14 residues. For the CDR3, the DNA is TGTGCCAGCAGTCCAGCGGACAGCACAGATACGCAGTATTTT. Encoded protein: CASSPADSTDTQYF.

CDR3 in DNA: TGTGCCAGCAGCGTAGGGGACAGGGGGCTGGAGACCCAGTACTTC. Its translation: CASSVGDRGLETQYF. This chain links TRBV9 with TRBJ2-5, with 12 bases identical to TRBD1. There are 15 residues in the CDR3. Germline CDR1 SGDLS, CDR2 YYNGEE. V shed 0 bases and J 5 bases; nucleotides not matched to a gene: 2.

This clone was recorded many times. Here the CDR3 DNA reads TGCGCCAGCAGCCAAGCGGGGGGGCCTTGGGACGAGCAGTACTTC. Protein product: CASSQAGGPWDEQYF. V gene TRBV4-3 combines with J gene TRBJ2-7, with 8 bases lining up with TRBD2. Trimming took 1 base from V and 5 from J; bases not matched to a gene: 7. The germline V gene has CDR1 LGHNA and CDR2 YSLEER. This CDR3 has 15 amino acids.

CDR3 in DNA: TGTGCCTGGAGCGGGACTAGCGGAGGGTACGAGCAGTACTTC. Residues: CAWSGTSGGYEQYF. The V gene is TRBV30, the J gene TRBJ2-7, with 11 bases matching TRBD2. The CDR3 sequence is 14 residues long. CDR1 GTSNPN and CDR2 SVGIG come from the germline V gene (reference sequence). After removal of 3 bases from V and 4 bases from J, the junction contained 5 bases not matched to a gene.

The chain couples TRBV27 to TRBJ2-5, with D uncertain. Trimming left V 10 bases short and J 0 bases short, with 6 bases between. Germline-derived CDR1 and CDR2 are MNHEY and SMNVEV (reference sequence). CDR3 length equals 11 residues. The CDR3 loop reads CATMNQETQYF. The DNA of the CDR3 is TGTGCCACTATGAACCAAGAGACCCAGTACTTC.

The chain uses TRBV11-2 and TRBJ2-6; no clear D. This CDR3 is 13 amino acids long. CDR1 and CDR2 from the germline V gene are SGHAT and FQNNGV. Trimming shortened V by 5 bases and J by 1 base, and 3 bases separated the two germline ends. The CDR3 DNA is TGTGCCAGCAGCCAGTCTGGGGCCAACGTCCTGACTTTC. This gives the protein CASSQSGANVLTF.

This clone was detected only a few times. The genes are TRBV9 and TRBJ1-3; no reliable D call. Per germline, CDR1 SGDLS and CDR2 YYNGEE. The CDR3 is 15 residues long. Trimming stripped 7 bases from V and 0 bases from J, with 14 bases between. CDR3 nucleotide sequence: TGTGCCAGCGGCGGACGCCGGAGCTCTGGAAACACCATATATTTT. Protein: CASGGRRSSGNTIYF.

This clone was seen a few times. The chain links TRBV20-1 to TRBJ2-3; D unresolved. CDR1 is DFQATT and CDR2 is SNEGSKA in the germline V gene (reference sequence). This CDR3 has 10 residues. V was pared by 6 bases and J by 2 bases, with 3 bases between. The CDR3 coding sequence is TGCAGTGCCTCCACAGATACGCAGTATTTT. It codes for CSASTDTQYF.

The genes are TRBV5-1 and TRBJ2-1; 8 nucleotides align to TRBD2. V trimming: 5 bases; J trimming: 7 bases; junction bases outside the gene matches: 8. CDR1 is SGHRS, CDR2 YFSETQ, per germline. CDR3 length: 14 amino acids. The CDR3 DNA reads as TGCGCCAGCAGGCAGCGGGAGTCTATAAATGAGCAGTTCTTC. It yields the protein CASRQRESINEQFF. Full variable domain (remainder filled in from reference TRBV5-1 and TRBJ2-1): KAGVTQTPRYLIKTRGQQVTLSCSPISGHRSVSWYQQTPGQGLQFLFEYFSETQRNKGNFPGRFSGRQFSNSRSEMNVSTLELGDSALYLCASRQRESINEQFFGPGTRLTVL.

This clone has only a few counts. The V call is TRBV19, the J call TRBJ1-3; no reliable D call. The germline V gene has CDR1 LNHDA and CDR2 SQIVND (reference sequence). V gave up 5 bases and J gave up 0 bases, with 5 bases separating them. The CDR3 is 13 residues long. CDR3 nucleotides: TGTGCCAGTAGTTCCTTCTCTGGAAACACCATATATTTT. Translating gives CASSSFSGNTIYF.

This clone has a handful of counts. V is TRBV19 and J is TRBJ1-6; 9 bases are shared with TRBD1. V lost 5 bases, J lost 5 bases, and 4 bases stayed unmatched. CDR1 and CDR2 from the germline V gene are LNHDA and SQIVND (reference sequence). The CDR3 spans 15 residues. CDR3 sequence: CASSPQGANNSPLHF. DNA of the CDR3: TGTGCCAGTAGTCCACAGGGGGCGAATAATTCACCCCTCCACTTT.

This clone turned up a few times. This chain uses TRBV30 with TRBJ1-1; D is possibly TRBD1 (5 bases). V shed 3 bases and J shed 3 bases, with 11 bases lying between them. This CDR3 spans 13 amino acids. Germline CDR1 and CDR2: GTSNPN and SVGIG (reference sequence). The CDR3 is CAWRLPGDTEAFF. The DNA for the CDR3 is TGTGCCTGGAGGCTACCGGGGGACACTGAAGCTTTCTTT.

CDR3 sequence: CASSAISYNEQFF. In nucleotides, the CDR3 is TGTGCCAGCAGCGCTATCTCCTACAATGAGCAGTTCTTC. This chain uses TRBV6-1 with TRBJ2-1; D is unresolved. The CDR3 sequence is 13 residues long. In germline, CDR1 is MNHNS, CDR2 SASEGT. The germline V and J ends were trimmed by 6 bases and 0 bases, with 6 bases remaining between them.

This clone showed up just a few times. The gene calls are TRBV29-1 and TRBJ2-3; D may be TRBD2 (6 bases). Trimming left V 2 bases short and J 0 bases short, with 15 bases between. Germline loops: CDR1 SQVTM, CDR2 ANQGSEA. The CDR3 runs 16 residues. The CDR3 DNA sequence: TGCAGCGTTGAAAGGAGGGTAGTCCTTAGCACAGATACGCAGTATTTT. Amino acid sequence: CSVERRVVLSTDTQYF.

The chain has TRBV7-2 and TRBJ2-4, with 7 bases fitting TRBD1. This CDR3 comprises 14 residues. In germline, CDR1 is SGHTA, CDR2 FQGNSA. The V segment lost 4 bases and the J segment 6 bases; nucleotides outside the gene matches: 6. CDR3 protein: CASSYLPGGNIQYF. Written as DNA, the CDR3 is TGTGCCAGCAGCTACCTCCCAGGGGGAAACATTCAGTACTTC.

This clone was picked up a small number of times. The V call is TRBV18, the J call TRBJ1-3; no definite D call. V dropped 2 bases and J dropped 2 bases, with 13 bases sitting between them. Germline CDR1 reads KGHSH; CDR2 reads LQKENI. The CDR3 spans 16 residues. Here the CDR3 reads CASSPGAAVAGNTIYF. The CDR3 DNA reads TGTGCCAGCTCACCAGGCGCCGCGGTAGCTGGAAACACCATATATTTT. Looking up the rest from reference TRBV18 and TRBJ1-3 gives the full variable domain: NAGVMQNPRHLVRRRGQEARLRCSPMKGHSHVYWYRQLPEEGLKFMVYLQKENIIDESGMPKERFSAEFPKEGPSILRIQQVVRGDSAAYFCASSPGAAVAGNTIYFGEGSWLTVV.

This clone was picked up a small number of times. J is TRBJ2-1 and V is TRBV6-6; 7 bases line up with TRBD1. V trimming: 10 bases; J trimming: 4 bases; junction bases outside the gene matches: 10. Germline CDR1 is MNHNY and CDR2 is SVGAGI (reference sequence). This CDR3 region has 14 residues. CDR3 sequence reads: CATEPGTAYNEQFF. DNA for the CDR3: TGTGCCACCGAACCCGGGACAGCGTACAATGAGCAGTTCTTC.

This clone has only a few counts. The chain uses TRBV19 and TRBJ2-1; D is uncertain. The V end lost 3 bases, the J end lost 0 bases, and 9 bases lay between the germline ends. CDR3 length: 15 residues. The V gene's germline CDR1 is LNHDA and CDR2 SQIVND (reference sequence). This CDR3 is CASSMLRLSYNEQFF. For the CDR3, the DNA is TGTGCCAGTAGTATGCTACGACTCTCCTACAATGAGCAGTTCTTC.

A few counts support this clone. This rearrangement joins TRBV19 to TRBJ2-2; 8 positions agree with TRBD1. Per the germline V gene, CDR1 is LNHDA and CDR2 is SQIVND (reference sequence). This CDR3 has 15 residues. Trimming at V came to 2 bases and at J to 4 bases, leaving 3 bases not matched to a gene. CDR3 region: CASSIQGATTGELFF. As DNA, the CDR3 is TGTGCCAGTAGTATACAGGGGGCGACCACCGGGGAGCTGTTTTTT.

V gene TRBV7-2 combines with J gene TRBJ2-5, with D tentatively TRBD2 (6 bases). The V gene's germline CDR1 is SGHTA and CDR2 FQGNSA. This CDR3 contains 14 residues. V was clipped by 2 bases and J by 5 bases, with 12 bases between them. The CDR3 DNA sequence: TGTGCCAGCAGCTTAAATGCGGGACGGGAGACCCAGTACTTC. Amino acid sequence: CASSLNAGRETQYF.

The genes are TRBV19 and TRBJ1-4; D is unresolved. In germline, CDR1 is LNHDA, CDR2 SQIVND (reference sequence). The CDR3 covers 13 residues. The V end lost 6 bases, the J end lost 5 bases, and 10 bases lay between the germline ends. The CDR3 spells CASSGRENEKLFF. The CDR3 DNA follows: TGTGCCAGTAGCGGACGGGAAAATGAAAAACTGTTTTTT.

The rearrangement links TRBV11-2 to TRBJ2-6; D gene unclear. The germline V and J ends were trimmed by 6 bases and 3 bases, with 12 bases remaining between them. The CDR3 has 15 residues. The germline CDR1 and CDR2 sequences are SGHAT and FQNNGV. The CDR3 sequence: CASRFASGGANVLTF. The DNA of the CDR3 is TGTGCCAGCAGATTTGCTTCGGGTGGGGCCAACGTCCTGACTTTC.

This clone was picked up a small number of times. CDR3 amino acids: CASSLPTRWETQYF. The CDR3 nucleotides are TGTGCCAGCAGCCTTCCTACTCGGTGGGAGACCCAGTACTTC. The genes are TRBV7-2 and TRBJ2-5; no firm D call. The CDR3 runs to 14 residues. CDR1 is SGHTA and CDR2 is FQGNSA in the germline V gene. V dropped 5 bases and J dropped 5 bases, with 15 bases sitting between them.

In its sample, this clone was seen once. The rearrangement links TRBV2 to TRBJ1-1; no clear D. Trimming took 5 bases from V and 1 from J, leaving 14 bases between them. Germline V CDR1 and CDR2: SNHLY, FYNNEI. CDR3 length: 15 residues. CDR3 in amino acids: CASSPGLFTNTEAFF. The CDR3, as DNA: TGTGCCAGCAGTCCGGGATTATTTACGAACACTGAAGCTTTCTTT.

The rearrangement joins TRBV5-1 to TRBJ1-1; D unclear. The germline gives CDR1 SGHRS, CDR2 YFSETQ. The length of the CDR3 is 13 residues. Trimming cost V 0 bases and J 3 bases, with 6 bases left between them. The CDR3 protein is CASSLDGDTEAFF. In DNA, the CDR3 is TGCGCCAGCAGCTTGGACGGAGACACTGAAGCTTTCTTT.

Only a few counts were recorded for this clone. The chain has TRBV18 and TRBJ2-7; D gene uncertain. V lost 0 bases, J lost 3 bases, and 15 bases lay in between. Per the germline V gene, CDR1 is KGHSH and CDR2 is LQKENI. CDR3 length equals 16 residues. The CDR3 DNA reads as TGTGCCAGCTCACCACCGGGCAGTGGTGGTCACTACGAGCAGTACTTC. Translated, it gives CASSPPGSGGHYEQYF.